One and the same sample provided the 9 T cell receptor beta chains below, sequenced in a study of blood T cell repertoires in COVID-19. Measured with immunoSEQ multiplex PCR; TCRdb has only the in-frame clones, and not every one. The repertoire holds under 95,000 clones, with about 90% as singletons. The sample consisted of peripheral blood. These receptors were collected from an elderly man in a cohort sampled during active COVID-19.

The CDR3 spells CAISDAGTRGYHEQYF. The CDR3, as DNA: TGTGCCATCAGTGATGCTGGGACTAGGGGATACCACGAGCAGTACTTC. V is TRBV10-3 and J is TRBJ2-7, with 8 positions matching TRBD2. Per the germline V gene, CDR1 is ENHRY and CDR2 is SYGVKD. The trim removed 3 bases at V and 5 bases at J, leaving 12 bases unmatched. This CDR3 contains 16 residues.

J is TRBJ2-7 and V is TRBV27; 10 bases match TRBD2. Germline V gene data show CDR1 as MNHEY and CDR2 as SMNVEV (reference sequence). The CDR3 length is 15 residues. Trimming removed 3 bases from V and 3 bases from J; junction bases left unmatched: 5. The CDR3 region has the DNA TGTGCCAGCAGTTTCTCCGGGACTAGCGTCTACGAGCAGTACTTC. It translates to CASSFSGTSVYEQYF.

The genes are TRBV10-3 and TRBJ2-1; no definite D call. Trimming removed 0 bases at V and 6 bases at J, with 9 bases between. Germline V lookup: CDR1 ENHRY, CDR2 SYGVKD. This CDR3 comprises 14 residues. CDR3 protein: CAISESRSPNEQFF. CDR3 in DNA: TGTGCCATCAGTGAGTCGCGTAGTCCCAATGAGCAGTTCTTC.

This chain links TRBV9 with TRBJ1-2, with D maybe TRBD1 (6 bases). Germline assignment: CDR1 SGDLS and CDR2 YYNGEE. Trimming cost V 0 bases and J 2 bases, with 8 bases left between them. The CDR3 covers 14 residues. CDR3 sequence reads: CASSVGGQNYGYTF. The DNA of the CDR3 is TGTGCCAGCAGCGTAGGGGGGCAGAACTATGGCTACACCTTC.

The rearrangement uses TRBV7-2 and TRBJ1-1; 9 bases are a match to TRBD1. The J segment lost 4 bases and the V segment lost 4 bases, leaving 10 bases of the junction unmatched. The germline V gene has CDR1 SGHTA and CDR2 FQGNSA. This CDR3 is 16 amino acids long. CDR3 in DNA: TGTGCCAGCAGCTCGAAATTGGGACAGGGCGGCACTGAAGCTTTCTTT. Translation gives CASSSKLGQGGTEAFF.

The chain employs TRBV28 and TRBJ1-4, with D hard to call. The germline V gene has CDR1 MDHEN and CDR2 SYDVKM. There are 11 residues in the CDR3. Trimming removed 5 bases from V and 10 bases from J, with 8 bases in between. The CDR3 here is CASSALGKLFF. CDR3 nucleotides: TGTGCCAGCAGTGCCCTCGGAAAACTGTTTTTT.

CDR3 sequence reads: CASSLGQGEEKLFF. DNA for the CDR3: TGTGCCAGCAGCCTGGGACAGGGGGAGGAAAAACTGTTTTTT. The rearrangement joins TRBV3-1 (or the pseudogene TRBV3-2) to TRBJ1-4; the match to TRBD1 covers 11 bases. The J segment lost 8 bases and the V segment lost 4 bases, leaving 3 bases of the junction unmatched. This CDR3 has 14 amino acids. Germline V gene sequence: CDR1 LGHDT, CDR2 YNNKEL (reference sequence).

This chain uses TRBV6-5 with TRBJ1-2, with a possible D match to TRBD1 (5 bases). This CDR3 has 14 residues. Looked up from germline, CDR1 is MNHEY and CDR2 is SVGAGI. Trimming removed 0 bases from V and 6 bases from J, with 11 bases in between. Here the CDR3 reads CASSYSTRGNGYTF. CDR3 bases: TGTGCCAGCAGTTACTCGACAAGGGGCAATGGCTACACCTTC.

CDR3 protein: CASSYSGLAGSDTQYF. The CDR3 nucleotides read TGTGCCAGCAGTTACTCCGGACTAGCGGGGTCAGATACGCAGTATTTT. V gene TRBV6-5 combines with J gene TRBJ2-3, with 12 nucleotides matching TRBD2. The junction had 2 bases not matched to a gene; V was cut back by 0 bases and J by 4 bases. The V gene's germline CDR1 is MNHEY and CDR2 SVGAGI. There are 16 residues in the CDR3.